Listed here are 26 T cell receptor beta chains from one sample, sequenced in a study of cytomegalovirus exposure and HLA in healthy donors. Amplification used 60 Vbeta primers and 13 Jbeta primers. Clones were read by immunoSEQ multiplex PCR, and TCRdb kept only the in-frame ones, dropping some. This table has approximately 150,000 clones, around 79% appearing once. Sequencing was done on a sample of PBMCs. The receptors stem from a man between 40 and 49 years old in good health and CMV-seronegative.

This sequence joins TRBV11-2 and TRBJ2-1; 7 nucleotides agree with TRBD2. The V segment lost 6 bases and the J segment 7 bases; nucleotides outside the gene matches: 6. CDR1 and CDR2 (germline): SGHAT, FQNNGV. The CDR3 is 13 residues long. CDR3 sequence (DNA): TGTGCCAGCAGGTCGGGAGGATATAATGAGCAGTTCTTC. This codes for CASRSGGYNEQFF.

The V gene is TRBV5-4, the J gene TRBJ1-4, with D possibly being TRBD1 (5 bases). CDR1 is SGHNT, CDR2 YYREEE, per germline (reference sequence). Between the trimmed V and J ends, which lost 3 bases and 0 bases, there was a span of 15 bases. CDR3 length: 17 amino acids. The CDR3 bases are TGTGCCAGCAGCTCAGGGTCGCCGGTCGCAACTAATGAAAAACTGTTTTTT. The encoded protein is CASSSGSPVATNEKLFF.

As for this clone: Germline and junction disagree at one end, which may indicate a read error. V and J are TRBV13 and TRBJ2-6; tentative D call: TRBD1 (6 bases). The CDR3 is made up of 16 amino acids. Germline V gene lookup returns CDR1 PRHDT and CDR2 FYEKMQ (reference sequence). The CDR3 DNA reads TGTGCCAGCAGCTTAGAACCAGGGGCTGGGGCCAACGGCCTGACTTTC. Encoded protein: CASSLEPGAGANGLTF.

In its sample, this clone was seen once. The sample contains more than one DNA sequence encoding this CDR3. The chain joins TRBV19 to TRBJ2-5; 8 bases line up with TRBD1. With 8 bases clipped from V and 1 base from J, the junction kept 3 bases outside the gene matches. Germline CDR1 is LNHDA and CDR2 is SQIVND (reference sequence). The CDR3 is made up of 13 amino acids. The CDR3 nucleotides are TGTGCCAGTCGTGACAGGGGCCAAGAGACCCAGTACTTC. This encodes CASRDRGQETQYF. The variable domain in full, completed from reference TRBV19 and TRBJ2-5, reads DGGITQSPKYLFRKEGQNVTLSCEQNLNHDAMYWYRQDPGQGLRLIYYSQIVNDFQKGDIAEGYSVSREKKESFPLTVTSAQKNPTAFYLCASRDRGQETQYFGPGTRLLVL.

The gene calls are TRBV27 and TRBJ2-1; the match to TRBD2 covers 11 bases. V was pared by 5 bases and J by 9 bases, with 3 bases of the junction left unmatched. Germline CDR1 reads MNHEY; CDR2 reads SMNVEV (reference sequence). This CDR3 contains 13 residues. CDR3 DNA sequence: TGTGCCAGCAGTCTAGCGGGAGGCGGTGAGCAGTTCTTC. Amino acids: CASSLAGGGEQFF.

This clone was counted once. This sequence joins TRBV11-2 and TRBJ2-2; D is uncertain. The V end lost 6 bases, the J end lost 4 bases, and 12 bases lay between the germline ends. The CDR3 covers 14 residues. Germline values: CDR1 SGHAT, CDR2 FQNNGV. CDR3 region: CASSSRRSTGELFF. The CDR3 coding sequence is TGTGCCAGCAGTTCCCGACGGAGCACCGGGGAGCTGTTTTTT. Combining the CDR3 with reference TRBV11-2 and TRBJ2-2 gives the whole variable domain EAGVAQSPRYKIIEKRQSVAFWCNPISGHATLYWYQQILGQGPKLLIQFQNNGVVDDSQLPKDRFSAERLKGVDSTLKIQPAKLEDSAVYLCASSSRRSTGELFFGEGSRLTVL.

V and J are TRBV30 and TRBJ1-3; no clear D gene. CDR3 length equals 12 residues. V lost 5 bases to trimming and J lost 4 bases, with 9 bases between them. Germline V gives CDR1 GTSNPN, CDR2 SVGIG (reference sequence). This CDR3 is CAWEGPGNTIYF. DNA for the CDR3: TGTGCCTGGGAGGGCCCAGGAAACACCATATATTTT.

The chain employs TRBV7-6 and TRBJ2-5, with 10 positions matching TRBD2. Germline CDR1 is SGHVS and CDR2 is FNYEAQ. The V segment lost 5 bases and the J segment 5 bases; nucleotides outside the gene matches: 11. The CDR3 sequence is 16 residues long. The CDR3 region has the DNA TGTGCCAGCAGCATAGGGGTACTAGCGGGATTGGAGACCCAGTACTTC. Its protein product is CASSIGVLAGLETQYF.

V is TRBV6-1 and J is TRBJ2-7; 10 positions match TRBD1. V dropped 0 bases and J dropped 7; count of bases not matched to a gene: 6. The CDR3 totals 15 residues. Germline V CDR1 and CDR2: MNHNS, SASEGT. The CDR3 nucleotides are TGTGCCAGCAGTGAAGCGACAGGGGGCAAGGGGGAGCAGTACTTC. This encodes CASSEATGGKGEQYF.

The chain links TRBV5-4 to TRBJ2-3; 13 bases agree with TRBD2. Looked up from germline, CDR1 is SGHNT and CDR2 is YYREEE (reference sequence). This CDR3 is 20 amino acids long. Trimming removed 6 bases from V and 1 base from J; junction bases left unmatched: 17. The CDR3 nucleotides read TGTGCCAGCACCGAGGGTGTTGGGACTAGCGGGAAGAGGGGCACAGATACGCAGTATTTT. Translating it yields CASTEGVGTSGKRGTDTQYF.

V usage is TRBV5-1 and J usage is TRBJ2-3; D possibly corresponds to TRBD1 (5 bases). Germline V gene data show CDR1 as SGHRS and CDR2 as YFSETQ. CDR3 length: 15 amino acids. Trimming shortened V by 4 bases and J by 2 bases, and 14 bases separated the two germline ends. The CDR3 DNA is TGCGCCAGCAGCCTTACAGGTGGGGTCACAGATACGCAGTATTTT. This codes for CASSLTGGVTDTQYF. The variable domain in full, with the rest retrieved from reference TRBV5-1 and TRBJ2-3, is KAGVTQTPRYLIKTRGQQVTLSCSPISGHRSVSWYQQTPGQGLQFLFEYFSETQRNKGNFPGRFSGRQFSNSRSEMNVSTLELGDSALYLCASSLTGGVTDTQYFGPGTRLTVL.

This chain links TRBV6-5 with TRBJ2-1; 11 bases line up with TRBD2. Germline assignment: CDR1 MNHEY and CDR2 SVGAGI. With 6 bases clipped from V and 7 bases from J, the junction kept 5 bases outside the gene matches. The CDR3 is 14 residues long. The CDR3: CASSPWTSGNEQFF. The CDR3 DNA reads TGTGCCAGCAGCCCTTGGACTAGCGGGAATGAGCAGTTCTTC.

The gene calls are TRBV6-5 and TRBJ1-1, with D possibly matching TRBD1 (6 bases). This CDR3 is built from 14 residues. CDR1 MNHEY and CDR2 SVGAGI come from the germline V gene. V dropped 10 bases and J dropped 4 bases, with 19 bases sitting between them. This CDR3 is CATSRGGGGTEAFF. The CDR3 nucleotides are TGTGCCACCTCACGCGGGGGCGGGGGCACTGAAGCTTTCTTT.

Comment on this clone: The junction departs from germline at one end; a sequencing error may be responsible. The rearrangement joins TRBV7-9 to TRBJ2-7, with D unresolved. Germline V gives CDR1 SEHNR, CDR2 FQNEAQ (reference sequence). This CDR3 is 12 amino acids long. The CDR3 is CSSSREVREQYF. The CDR3 DNA sequence: TGTTCCAGCAGCCGAGAGGTACGCGAGCAGTACTTC.

This rearrangement joins TRBV11-3 to TRBJ1-1; a possible D gene is TRBD1 (6 bases). V dropped 2 bases and J dropped 4 bases, with 11 bases sitting between them. The CDR3 loop spans 14 amino acids. Germline values: CDR1 SGHNT, CDR2 YENEEA. The DNA of the CDR3 is TGTGCCAGCAGCTTACAGGGGCCGGGCACTGAAGCTTTCTTT. Translating gives CASSLQGPGTEAFF.

The V gene is TRBV11-3, the J gene TRBJ2-7, with D hard to call. This CDR3 region has 15 residues. Germline values: CDR1 SGHNT, CDR2 YENEEA. V dropped 2 bases and J dropped 1 base, with 12 bases sitting between them. CDR3 sequence (DNA): TGTGCCAGCAGCTTATTCGCAGGTCGATCCTACGAGCAGTACTTC. Translated, it gives CASSLFAGRSYEQYF.

V gene TRBV11-2 combines with J gene TRBJ2-5, with 8 positions matching TRBD2. The CDR3 extends over 14 amino acids. CDR1 and CDR2 (germline): SGHAT, FQNNGV. Trimming at V came to 8 bases and at J to 11 bases, leaving 16 bases not matched to a gene. CDR3 bases: TGTGCCAGCCCGTGCGCCCGACTAGCGTTATGGCAGTACTTC. The encoded protein is CASPCARLALWQYF.

The CDR3 nucleotides are TGTGCCAGCAGTTTTAGTCAGACTAGGAGCGCCGGGGAGCTGTTTTTT. Translation: CASSFSQTRSAGELFF. The chain has TRBV28 and TRBJ2-2, with D possibly TRBD2 on 6 matching bases. The CDR3 is 16 residues long. V lost 3 bases, J lost 6 bases, and 17 bases lay in between. The germline CDR1 and CDR2 sequences are MDHEN and SYDVKM.

V usage is TRBV5-4 and J usage is TRBJ2-7; TRBD2 matches at 9 bases. The CDR3 length is 16 residues. Germline CDR1 SGHNT, CDR2 YYREEE (reference sequence). The ends lost 0 bases at V and 2 bases at J; junction bases unmatched: 6. This CDR3 reads CASSLVIAGAPYEQYF. The CDR3 DNA reads TGTGCCAGCAGCTTGGTCATAGCGGGAGCCCCCTACGAGCAGTACTTC.

The CDR3 DNA sequence: TGTGCCAGCAGTCAAGACAGGCGAAATGAAAAACTGTTTTTT. Its translation is CASSQDRRNEKLFF. V gene TRBV28 combines with J gene TRBJ1-4, with a weak D call TRBD1 (6 bases). The V end was cut by 5 bases, the J end by 5 bases, with 12 bases between. The length of the CDR3 is 14 residues. Germline-derived CDR1 and CDR2 are MDHEN and SYDVKM.

As concerns this clone: An end of the junction does not agree with germline; a read error may underlie this. This rearrangement joins TRBV11-2 to TRBJ2-7; no reliable D call. Looked up from germline, CDR1 is SGHAT and CDR2 is FQNNGV. This CDR3 has 11 amino acids. The CDR3 DNA follows: TGTGCCAGCAGCTACTCCTACGAACAGTACTTC. Its translation: CASSYSYEQYF.

The V and J genes are TRBV28 and TRBJ1-5; D unresolved. In germline, CDR1 is MDHEN, CDR2 SYDVKM. V was pared by 5 bases and J by 6 bases, with 17 bases between. This CDR3 spans 15 amino acids. Here the CDR3 DNA reads TGTGCCAGCAGTCCCACTGGTGGGAGGGTTCAGCCCCAGCATTTT. The encoded protein is CASSPTGGRVQPQHF.

This clone was seen more than once but under ten times. This rearrangement joins TRBV27 to TRBJ2-7, with D possibly being TRBD2 (6 bases). This CDR3 has 13 residues. Between the trimmed V and J ends, which lost 6 bases and 5 bases, there was a span of 14 bases. In germline, CDR1 is MNHEY, CDR2 SMNVEV (reference sequence). CDR3 sequence reads: CASRSIGGDEQYF. The CDR3 coding sequence is TGTGCCAGCAGATCGATCGGGGGTGACGAGCAGTACTTC.

The gene calls are TRBV9 and TRBJ2-1, with 9 positions matching TRBD2. Germline V gene sequence: CDR1 SGDLS, CDR2 YYNGEE. The CDR3 extends over 15 amino acids. The ends lost 3 bases at V and 15 bases at J; junction bases unmatched: 16. The CDR3 nucleotides read TGTGCCAGCAGCGGGACTAGCGCGACGCTGGGTTTTCTGTTCTTC. Its protein is CASSGTSATLGFLFF. Complete variable domain (other parts from reference TRBV9 and TRBJ2-1): DSGVTQTPKHLITATGQRVTLRCSPRSGDLSVYWYQQSLDQGLQFLIQYYNGEERAKGNILERFSAQQFPDLHSELNLSSLELGDSALYFCASSGTSATLGFLFFGPGTRLTVL.

V and J are TRBV5-1 and TRBJ1-1; TRBD1 aligns across 7 bases. CDR3 size: 15 residues. The trim removed 4 bases at V and 1 base at J, leaving 7 bases unmatched. Germline V lookup: CDR1 SGHRS, CDR2 YFSETQ. The CDR3 loop reads CASSRLQGKNTEAFF. The CDR3 bases are TGCGCCAGCAGCCGATTACAGGGGAAGAACACTGAAGCTTTCTTT.

The chain employs TRBV19 and TRBJ2-2; tentatively, D is TRBD1 (6 bases). V was cut by 3 bases and J by 7 bases, with 9 bases left in between. The V gene's germline CDR1 is LNHDA and CDR2 SQIVND (reference sequence). The CDR3 runs to 13 residues. The CDR3 loop is CASSMQGNGELFF. The CDR3 DNA reads as TGTGCCAGTAGTATGCAGGGGAACGGGGAGCTGTTTTTT.